Sequencing of this T cell receptor (beta chain) was carried out in a study of identical twins. Study-level results: Model-predicted out-of-frame TCR alpha sharing fell below observed values in monozygotic twins. Insertions ran lower in abundant cord blood beta clonotypes, though not in memory repertoires.

This clonotype was picked up many times. What it binds is unknown. It was template switching that added a universal primer site, and there were unique molecular identifiers on the cDNA. TCRdb reanalysed the 5' RACE reads using MiXCR and keeps one entry per CDR3 protein. The sample lists roughly 700,000 distinct CDR3 sequences, 8.6% occurring once. Looked up from germline, CDR1 is MGHRA and CDR2 is YSYEKL. V shed 4 bases, J shed 2 bases, and the junction held 6 bases outside the gene matches. The CDR3 runs to 16 residues. The same data also went into a second study, on yellow fever vaccine responses in identical twins. From that report: Reportedly, twins' vaccine T cell responses looked partly convergent and partly personalized.

The TCR comes from a woman younger than 30 in good health. The chain recombines TRBV4-1 with TRBJ2-3, with 10 nucleotides matching TRBD2. The sequencing input was PBMCs. CDR3 residues: CASSPWTSGDTDTQYF. The CDR3 DNA reads TGCGCCAGCAGCCCCTGGACTAGCGGAGACACAGATACGCAGTATTTT.